This passage covers 2 T cell receptor beta chains from one sample sequenced in a study of blood T cell repertoires in COVID-19. TCRdb's table, derived via immunoSEQ multiplex PCR, lists solely in-frame clones and lacks some. Of about 240,000 clones listed, roughly 86% are singletons. Sequencing was performed on PBMCs or T cells enriched from blood (not recorded which). Receptors originate from a woman aged 40 to 50 with acute COVID-19.

This chain joins TRBV4-2 and TRBJ1-4; 7 bases are a match to TRBD1. The CDR3 is 17 amino acids. V shed 2 bases, J shed 4 bases, and the junction held 10 bases outside the gene matches. Germline CDR1 LGHNA, CDR2 YNFKEQ. The CDR3, as DNA: TGTGCCAGCAGCCAATTGAAAGGGGGCGGTAATAATGAAAAACTGTTTTTT. This codes for CASSQLKGGGNNEKLFF.

V is TRBV11-1 and J is TRBJ1-1, with unresolved D. CDR3 size: 15 residues. Trimming took off 2 bases at V and 0 bases at J, with 10 bases between the two ends. CDR1 and CDR2 from the germline V gene are SGHAT and FQDESV (reference sequence). CDR3 region: CASSLLFSVNTEAFF. The CDR3 DNA is TGTGCCAGCAGCTTATTATTTAGTGTGAACACTGAAGCTTTCTTT.